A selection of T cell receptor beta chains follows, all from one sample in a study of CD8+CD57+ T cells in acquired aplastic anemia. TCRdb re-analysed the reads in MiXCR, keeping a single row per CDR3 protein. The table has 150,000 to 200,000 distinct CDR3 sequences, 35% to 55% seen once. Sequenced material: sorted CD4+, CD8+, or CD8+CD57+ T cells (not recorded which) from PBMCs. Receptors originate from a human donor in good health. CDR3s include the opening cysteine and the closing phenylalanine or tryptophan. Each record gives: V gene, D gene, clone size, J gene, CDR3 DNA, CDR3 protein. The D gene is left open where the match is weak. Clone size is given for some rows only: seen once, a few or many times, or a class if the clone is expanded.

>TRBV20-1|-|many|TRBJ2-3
TGCAGTGCCCCGGGCAGGGCTCGCACAGATACGCAGTATTTT
CSAPGRARTDTQYF
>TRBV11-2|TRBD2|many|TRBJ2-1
TGTGCCAGCAGCTTCCTAGCGGGAGGTCCCAGCTCCTACAATGAGCAGTTCTTC
CASSFLAGGPSSYNEQFF
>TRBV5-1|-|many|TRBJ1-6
TGCGCCAGCAGCCCCCTCACAGCTGGCTCCTATAATTCACCCCTCCACTTT
CASSPLTAGSYNSPLHF
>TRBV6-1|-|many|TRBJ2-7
TGTGCCAGCAGGAAGGGGACGGGATCCTACGAGCAGTACTTC
CASRKGTGSYEQYF
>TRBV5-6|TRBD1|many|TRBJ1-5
TGTGCCAGCAGCAGGGGGACAGGAGATAGCAATCAGCCCCAGCATTTT
CASSRGTGDSNQPQHF
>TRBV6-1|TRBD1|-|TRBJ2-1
TGTGCCAGCGCTCGCTCAGGGGGCGATAAGTTCTTC
CASARSGGDKFF
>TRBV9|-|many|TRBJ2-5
TGTGCCAGCAGCCGTCCCCAGCAAGGGACCCAGTACTTC
CASSRPQQGTQYF
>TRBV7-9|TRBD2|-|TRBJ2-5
TGTGCCAGCAGCGCCCTCTCTAGCGGGTACCAAGAGACCCAGTACTTC
CASSALSSGYQETQYF
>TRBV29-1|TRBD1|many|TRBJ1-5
TGCAGCGTTGTTGGAATTACAGGGGGGAGCAATCAGCCCCAGCATTTT
CSVVGITGGSNQPQHF
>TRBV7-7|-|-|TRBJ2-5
TGTGCTAGCAGCCAGGTACCACTCGAGACCCAGTACTTC
CASSQVPLETQYF
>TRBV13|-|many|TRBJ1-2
TGTGCCAGCAGCTTAACCCTCGGCCTCTATGGCTACACCTTC
CASSLTLGLYGYTF
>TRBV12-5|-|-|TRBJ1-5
TGTGCTAGTGGTTCAGGCAGTTATCAGCCCCAGCATTTT
CASGSGSYQPQHF
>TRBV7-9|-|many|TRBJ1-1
TGTGCCAGCAGCTTAGGGTCCCTACCTGAAGCTTTCTTT
CASSLGSLPEAFF
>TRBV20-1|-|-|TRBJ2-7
TGCAGTGCTAGAGAGTGGGACGCAAAGCAGTACTTC
CSAREWDAKQYF
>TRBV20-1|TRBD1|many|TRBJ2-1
TGCAGTGCTAGCGGGATATCAGGGGGCTCTGGGGAGCAGTTCTTC
CSASGISGGSGEQFF
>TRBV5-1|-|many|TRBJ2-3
TGCGCCAGCAGCTTGGGAGGGGCTACCACAGATACGCAGTATTTT
CASSLGGATTDTQYF
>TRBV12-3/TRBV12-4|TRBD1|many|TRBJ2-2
TGTGCCAGCAGGTCCACAGGGGTTGGGACCGGGGAGCTGTTTTTT
CASRSTGVGTGELFF
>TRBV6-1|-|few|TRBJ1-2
TGTGCCAGCAGTCAGACGGACGGAAACTATGGCTACACCTTC
CASSQTDGNYGYTF
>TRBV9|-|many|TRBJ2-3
TGTGCCAGCAGCGCCCCAGGGACTAGCACAGATACGCAGTATTTT
CASSAPGTSTDTQYF
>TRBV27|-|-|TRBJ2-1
TGTGCCAGCAGTTTAGTAGGGACCAATGAGCAGTTCTTC
CASSLVGTNEQFF
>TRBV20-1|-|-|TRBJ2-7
TGCAGTGCCCCCATCGCGGGACTGTCCTACGAGCAGTACTTC
CSAPIAGLSYEQYF
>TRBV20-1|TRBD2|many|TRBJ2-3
TGCAGTGCTAGGACTAGCGGGAGTTGGGATACGCAGTATTTT
CSARTSGSWDTQYF
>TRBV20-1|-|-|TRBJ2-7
TGCAGTGCTTCTCAACGCCGGGAAAACGAGCAGTACTTC
CSASQRRENEQYF
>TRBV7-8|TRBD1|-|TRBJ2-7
TGTGCCAGCAGTTTATACAGGGGGCCGTACGAGCAGTACTTC
CASSLYRGPYEQYF
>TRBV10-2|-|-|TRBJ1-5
TGCGCCAGCAGTGAGGGAGGTAGGGGCTTGCAGCCCCAGCATTTT
CASSEGGRGLQPQHF
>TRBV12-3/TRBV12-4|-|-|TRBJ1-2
TGTGCCAGCAGTTTACGCAGGCATCCCTATGGCTACACCTTC
CASSLRRHPYGYTF
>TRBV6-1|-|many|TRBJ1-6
TGTGCCGCTCGTTCCGGGACCGCCGTATCACCCCTCCACTTT
CAARSGTAVSPLHF
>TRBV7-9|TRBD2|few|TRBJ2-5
TGTGCTAGCAGCATAGGACTAGCGGGAGAGGAGACCCAGTACTTC
CASSIGLAGEETQYF
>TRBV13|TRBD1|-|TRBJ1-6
TGTGCCAGCAGCCATCGGGACAGCGGATCACCCCTCCACTTT
CASSHRDSGSPLHF
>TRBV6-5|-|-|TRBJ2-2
TGTGCCAGCCGTTACAGCTTCACCGGGGAGCTGTTTTTT
CASRYSFTGELFF
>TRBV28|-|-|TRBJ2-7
TGTGACATCATGCTTGGCGGCGGTGGGGGCTACGAGCAGTACTTC
CDIMLGGGGGYEQYF
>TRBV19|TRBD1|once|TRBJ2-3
TGTGCCAGTAGTATGGGGACAGGAGACACAGATACGCAGTATTTT
CASSMGTGDTDTQYF
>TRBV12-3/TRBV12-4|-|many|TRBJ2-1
TGTGCCAGCGGGCCCGGCGGGAATGAGCAGTTCTTC
CASGPGGNEQFF
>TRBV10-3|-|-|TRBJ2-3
TGTGCCATCAGTGAGGCCTCCCTTTCGCAGTATTTT
CAISEASLSQYF
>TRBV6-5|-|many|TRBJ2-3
TGTGCCAGCAGTTACGGGGCCACAGATACGCAGTATTTT
CASSYGATDTQYF
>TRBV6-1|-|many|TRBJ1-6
TGTGCCAGCAGGTCCGTCGGGGTCTCCTATAATTCACCCCTCCACTTT
CASRSVGVSYNSPLHF
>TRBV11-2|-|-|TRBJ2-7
TGTGCCAGCAGCTTACGTCTAGCGACGAGCTACGAGCAGTACTTC
CASSLRLATSYEQYF
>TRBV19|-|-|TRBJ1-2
TGTGCCAGTAGTATCCCCCATAACTATGGCTACACCTTC
CASSIPHNYGYTF
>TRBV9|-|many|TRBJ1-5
TGTGCCAGCAGCCCCATGGGGGGGGCCAATCAGCCCCAGCATTTT
CASSPMGGANQPQHF